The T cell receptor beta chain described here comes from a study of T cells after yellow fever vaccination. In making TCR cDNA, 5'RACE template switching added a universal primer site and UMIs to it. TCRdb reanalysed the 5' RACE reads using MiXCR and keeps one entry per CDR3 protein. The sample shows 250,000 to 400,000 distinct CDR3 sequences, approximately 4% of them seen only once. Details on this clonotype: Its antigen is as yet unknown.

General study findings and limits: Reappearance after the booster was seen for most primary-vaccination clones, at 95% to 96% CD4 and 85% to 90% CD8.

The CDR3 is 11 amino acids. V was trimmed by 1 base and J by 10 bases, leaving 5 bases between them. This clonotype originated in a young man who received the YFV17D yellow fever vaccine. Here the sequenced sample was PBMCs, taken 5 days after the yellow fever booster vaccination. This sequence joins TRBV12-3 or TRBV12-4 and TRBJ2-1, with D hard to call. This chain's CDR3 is CASSLEVEQFF. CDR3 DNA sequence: TGTGCCAGCAGTTTAGAAGTCGAGCAGTTCTTC.